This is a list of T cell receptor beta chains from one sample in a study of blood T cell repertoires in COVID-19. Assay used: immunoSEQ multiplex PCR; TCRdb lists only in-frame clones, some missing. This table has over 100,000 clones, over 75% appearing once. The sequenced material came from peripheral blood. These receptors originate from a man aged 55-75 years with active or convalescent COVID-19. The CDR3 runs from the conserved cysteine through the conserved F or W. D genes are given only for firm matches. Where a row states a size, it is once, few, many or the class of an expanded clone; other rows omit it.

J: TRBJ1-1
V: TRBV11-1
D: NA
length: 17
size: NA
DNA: TGTGCCAGCAGCTTAGCCCGAATAGGGGCCGAGGACACTGAAGCTTTCTTT
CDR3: CASSLARIGAEDTEAFF

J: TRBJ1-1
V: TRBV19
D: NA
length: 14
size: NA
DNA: TGTGCCAGTAGTATAAGCGGGGTGAACACTGAAGCTTTCTTT
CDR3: CASSISGVNTEAFF

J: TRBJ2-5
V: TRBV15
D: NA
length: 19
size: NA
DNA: TGTGCCACCAGCAGAGATATTAGCGGAGGATGGGGATCAGAAGAGACCCAGTACTTC
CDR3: CATSRDISGGWGSEETQYF

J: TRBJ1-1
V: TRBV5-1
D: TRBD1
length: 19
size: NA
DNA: TGCGCCAGCAGCTTGACCGGGACAGGGATGCTGGGGTTGAACACTGAAGCTTTCTTT
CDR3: CASSLTGTGMLGLNTEAFF

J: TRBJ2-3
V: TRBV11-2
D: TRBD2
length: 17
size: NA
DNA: TGTGCCAGCAGCTTACCCAAGCTAGCGGGATTCACAGATACGCAGTATTTT
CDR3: CASSLPKLAGFTDTQYF

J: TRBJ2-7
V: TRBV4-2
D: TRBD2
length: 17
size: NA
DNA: TGTGCCAGCAGCCCGGGACTAGCGGGAGCGTTTTACTACGAGCAGTACTTC
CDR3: CASSPGLAGAFYYEQYF

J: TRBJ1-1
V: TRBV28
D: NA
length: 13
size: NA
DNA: TGTGCCAGCAGTAGGCCAGGTCCCACTGAAGCTTTCTTT
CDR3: CASSRPGPTEAFF

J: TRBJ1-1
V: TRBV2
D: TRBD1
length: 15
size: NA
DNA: TGTGCCAGCAGTGTTTACGGGACAGGGAACACTGAAGCTTTCTTT
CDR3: CASSVYGTGNTEAFF

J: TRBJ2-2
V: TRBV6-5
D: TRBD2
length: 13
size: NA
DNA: TGTGCCAGTTCGGGGGGGCGCACCGGGGAGCTGTTTTTT
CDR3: CASSGGRTGELFF

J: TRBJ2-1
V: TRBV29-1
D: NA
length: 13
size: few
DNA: TGCAGCGTTACCGACAGGCTAATCGGGGAGCAGTTCTTC
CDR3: CSVTDRLIGEQFF

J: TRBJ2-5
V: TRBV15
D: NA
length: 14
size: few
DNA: TGTGCCACCAGCAGAGGATCCGGAGCAGAGACCCAGTACTTC
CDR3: CATSRGSGAETQYF

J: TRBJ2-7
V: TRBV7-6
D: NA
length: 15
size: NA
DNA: TGTGCCAGCAGCTCCCGAGCCGGGAGAGTATACGAGCAGTACTTC
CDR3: CASSSRAGRVYEQYF

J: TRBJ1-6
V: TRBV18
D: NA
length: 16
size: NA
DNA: TGTGCCAGCTCACCACTTGTCGCAGGATCAGTTTCACCCCTCCACTTT
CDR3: CASSPLVAGSVSPLHF

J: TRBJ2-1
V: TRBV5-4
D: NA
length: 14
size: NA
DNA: TGTGCCAGCAGCTTTCGGGGGGCCAGCAATGAGCAGTTCTTC
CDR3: CASSFRGASNEQFF

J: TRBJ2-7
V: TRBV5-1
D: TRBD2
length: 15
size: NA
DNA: TGCGCCAGCAGCTTGGTGGGCGGGGGCTCCTACGAGCAGTACTTC
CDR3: CASSLVGGGSYEQYF

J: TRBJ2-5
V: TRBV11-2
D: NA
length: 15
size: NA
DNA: TGTGCCAGCAGAGCCTGGACACCCCGGGGGGAGACCCAGTACTTC
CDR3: CASRAWTPRGETQYF

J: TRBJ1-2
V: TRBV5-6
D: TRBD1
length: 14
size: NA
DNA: TGTGCCAGCAGCTTCGCGACAGGGGCCTATGGCTACACCTTC
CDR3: CASSFATGAYGYTF

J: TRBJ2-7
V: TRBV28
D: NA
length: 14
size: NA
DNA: TGTGCCAGCCGCCGGGAGCGTAACTCCTACGAGCAGTACTTC
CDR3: CASRRERNSYEQYF

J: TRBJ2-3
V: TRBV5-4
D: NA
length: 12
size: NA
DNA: TGTGCCTGGGGGAGGAGCACAGATACGCAGTATTTT
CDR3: CAWGRSTDTQYF

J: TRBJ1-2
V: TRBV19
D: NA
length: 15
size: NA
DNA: TGTGCCAGTAGTATAGATCAGAGGCCGCGAGGGGGCTACACCTTC
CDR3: CASSIDQRPRGGYTF

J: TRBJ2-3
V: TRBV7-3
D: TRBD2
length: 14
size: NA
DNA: TGTGCCAGAGCGGGGCTAGCGGGAGCTGATACGCAGTATTTT
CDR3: CARAGLAGADTQYF

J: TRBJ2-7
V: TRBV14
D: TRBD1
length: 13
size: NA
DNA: TGTGCCAGCAGCCTCCTCACAGGGGGCGAGCAGTACTTC
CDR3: CASSLLTGGEQYF

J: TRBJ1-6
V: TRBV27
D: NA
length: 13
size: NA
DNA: TGTGCCAGCAGTTTAAACAGGATTTCACCCCTCCACTTT
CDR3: CASSLNRISPLHF

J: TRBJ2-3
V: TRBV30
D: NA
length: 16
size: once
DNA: TGTGCCTGGAGTGTAGCTGTAGAAACTAGCACAGATACGCAGTATTTT
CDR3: CAWSVAVETSTDTQYF

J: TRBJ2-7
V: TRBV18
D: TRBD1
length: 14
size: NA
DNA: TGTGCCAGCTCACCCGGGACAGCCTCCTACGAGCAGTACTTC
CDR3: CASSPGTASYEQYF

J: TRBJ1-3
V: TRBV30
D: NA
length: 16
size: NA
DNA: TGTGCCTGGAGCCGTAGAGGAGGGTGGAGTGGAAACACCATATATTTT
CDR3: CAWSRRGGWSGNTIYF

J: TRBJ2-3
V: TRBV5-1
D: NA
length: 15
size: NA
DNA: TGCGCCAGCAGCCCGTTATTGGGAGGGGGAGATACGCAGTATTTT
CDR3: CASSPLLGGGDTQYF

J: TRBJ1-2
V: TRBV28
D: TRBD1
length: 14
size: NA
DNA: TGTGCCAGCAATCCGGGACAGCCGCGATATGGCTACACCTTC
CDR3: CASNPGQPRYGYTF

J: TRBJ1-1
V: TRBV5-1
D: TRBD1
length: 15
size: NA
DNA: TGCGCCAGCAGCCCTCGGACAGGGGGGAACACTGAAGCTTTCTTT
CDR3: CASSPRTGGNTEAFF

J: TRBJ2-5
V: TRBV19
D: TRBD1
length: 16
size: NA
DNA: TGTGCCAGTAGTATGGCGGCCAGGGGGCGCGGGGAGACCCAGTACTTC
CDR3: CASSMAARGRGETQYF

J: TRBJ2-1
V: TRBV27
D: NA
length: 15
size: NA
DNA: TGTGCCAGCAGTTTTCAGGGCAGGGCCTACAATGAGCAGTTCTTC
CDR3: CASSFQGRAYNEQFF

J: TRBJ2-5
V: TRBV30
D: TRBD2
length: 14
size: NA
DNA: TGTGCCTGGAGTGACGGCGGGAGCTTCGGGACCCAGTACTTC
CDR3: CAWSDGGSFGTQYF

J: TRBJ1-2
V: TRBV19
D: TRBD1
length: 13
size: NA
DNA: TGTGCCAGTGGGGACAGGGTAGGGGTTGGCTACACCTTC
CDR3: CASGDRVGVGYTF

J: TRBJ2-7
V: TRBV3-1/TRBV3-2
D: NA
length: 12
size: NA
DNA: TGTGCCAGCGGACATTCTTCTGGGGAGCAGTACTTC
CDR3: CASGHSSGEQYF

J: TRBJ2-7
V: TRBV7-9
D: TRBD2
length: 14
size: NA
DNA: TGTGCCAGCAGCTTCAGCGGGAGGGCCTACGAGCAGTACTTC
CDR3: CASSFSGRAYEQYF

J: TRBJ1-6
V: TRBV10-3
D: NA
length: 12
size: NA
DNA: TGTGCCACTAAGGACGGGGATTCACCCCTCCACTTT
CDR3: CATKDGDSPLHF

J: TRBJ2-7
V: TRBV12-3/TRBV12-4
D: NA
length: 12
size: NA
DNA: TGTGCCACCTCGCCTTACCCGGGGAAGCAGTACTTC
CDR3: CATSPYPGKQYF

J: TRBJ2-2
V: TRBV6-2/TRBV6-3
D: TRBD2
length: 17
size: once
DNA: TGTGCCAGCAGTTCTCCGGGGGGGAGGATTAACACCGGGGAGCTGTTTTTT
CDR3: CASSSPGGRINTGELFF

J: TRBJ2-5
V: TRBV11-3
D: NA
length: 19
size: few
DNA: TGTGCCACCAACCCCGGGGTAGGTCCGTCGTCTCGGAGGGGAGAGACCCAGTACTTC
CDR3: CATNPGVGPSSRRGETQYF

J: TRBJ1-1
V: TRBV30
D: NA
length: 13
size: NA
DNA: TGTGCCTGGAGTTTTAAATCGGGCACTGAAGCTTTCTTT
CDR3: CAWSFKSGTEAFF

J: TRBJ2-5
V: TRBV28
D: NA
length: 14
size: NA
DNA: TGTGCCAGCAGTTTATCGGGCAGGGCAGAGACCCAGTACTTC
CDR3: CASSLSGRAETQYF

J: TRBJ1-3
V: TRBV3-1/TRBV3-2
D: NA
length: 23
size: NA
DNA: TGTGCCAGCAGTTCGACCGGAGCTCCGGCACCAGCAGTCGACCGGAGCTCTGGAAACACCATATATTTT
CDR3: CASSSTGAPAPAVDRSSGNTIYF

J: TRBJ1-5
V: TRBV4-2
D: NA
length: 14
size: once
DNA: TGTGCCAGCAGCCAAGTTGAGGGGGATCAGCCCCAGCATTTT
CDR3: CASSQVEGDQPQHF

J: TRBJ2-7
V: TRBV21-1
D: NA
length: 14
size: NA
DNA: TGTGCCAGCATTAATGGGAGGGCTGTCCACGAGCAGTACTTC
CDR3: CASINGRAVHEQYF

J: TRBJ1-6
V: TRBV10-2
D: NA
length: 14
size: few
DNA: TGCGCCAGCAGCGAACAGGGTTTTGTTTCACCCCTCCACTTT
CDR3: CASSEQGFVSPLHF

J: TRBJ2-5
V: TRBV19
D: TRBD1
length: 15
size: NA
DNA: TGTGCCAGTAGTATTTTGACAGGGGGCCAAGAGACCCAGTACTTC
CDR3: CASSILTGGQETQYF

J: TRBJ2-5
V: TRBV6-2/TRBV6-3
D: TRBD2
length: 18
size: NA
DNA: TGTGCCAGCAGTTTCTCCCTATACCTAGCGGGATCCCAAGAGACCCAGTACTTC
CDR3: CASSFSLYLAGSQETQYF

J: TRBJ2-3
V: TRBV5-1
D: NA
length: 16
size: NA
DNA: TGCGCCAGCAGCACCAGGCCGGGAAGTGGTACAGATACGCAGTATTTT
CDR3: CASSTRPGSGTDTQYF

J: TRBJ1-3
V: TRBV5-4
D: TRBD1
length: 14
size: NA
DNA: TGTGCCAGCAGCTCGGGACAGGCGCCTGCTACCATATATTTT
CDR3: CASSSGQAPATIYF

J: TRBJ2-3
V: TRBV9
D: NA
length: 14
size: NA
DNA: TGTGCCAGCAGCCCAGGGGCCCACACAGATACGCAGTATTTT
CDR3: CASSPGAHTDTQYF

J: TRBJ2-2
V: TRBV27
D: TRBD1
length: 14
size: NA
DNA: TGTGCCAGCAGTCGACAGGGGGCCACCGGGGAGCTGTTTTTT
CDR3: CASSRQGATGELFF

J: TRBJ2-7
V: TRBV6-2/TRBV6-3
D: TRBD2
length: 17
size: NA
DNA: TGTGCCAGCAGTTCTCCGGGACTAGGGGTATCTGTCGGCGAGCAGTACTTC
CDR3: CASSSPGLGVSVGEQYF

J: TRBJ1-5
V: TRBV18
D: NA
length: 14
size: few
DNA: TGTGCCAGCTCACCAAGGGGTGGCAATCAGCCCCAGCATTTT
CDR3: CASSPRGGNQPQHF